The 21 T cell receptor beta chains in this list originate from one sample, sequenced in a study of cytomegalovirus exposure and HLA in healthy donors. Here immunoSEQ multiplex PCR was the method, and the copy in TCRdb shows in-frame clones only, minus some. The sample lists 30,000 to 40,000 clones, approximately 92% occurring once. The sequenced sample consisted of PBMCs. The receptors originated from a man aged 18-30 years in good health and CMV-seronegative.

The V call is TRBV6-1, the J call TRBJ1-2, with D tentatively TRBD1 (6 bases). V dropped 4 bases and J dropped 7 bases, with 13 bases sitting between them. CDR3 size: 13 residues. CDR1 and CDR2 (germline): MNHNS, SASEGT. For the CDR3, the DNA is TGTGCCAGCAGTGGTGGTACAGGGTTTGGCTACACCTTC. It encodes CASSGGTGFGYTF.

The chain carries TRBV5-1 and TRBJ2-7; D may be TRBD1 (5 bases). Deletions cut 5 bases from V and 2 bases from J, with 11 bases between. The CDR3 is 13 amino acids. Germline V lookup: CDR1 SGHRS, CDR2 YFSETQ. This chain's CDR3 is CASRQAPTYEQYF. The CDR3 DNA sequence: TGCGCCAGCAGACAGGCACCTACCTACGAGCAGTACTTC.

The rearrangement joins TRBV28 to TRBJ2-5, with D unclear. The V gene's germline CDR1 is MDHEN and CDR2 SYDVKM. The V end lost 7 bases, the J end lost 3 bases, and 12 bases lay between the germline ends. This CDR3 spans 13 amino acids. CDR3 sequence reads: CASTVGTEETQYF. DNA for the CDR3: TGTGCCAGCACGGTAGGCACAGAAGAGACCCAGTACTTC.

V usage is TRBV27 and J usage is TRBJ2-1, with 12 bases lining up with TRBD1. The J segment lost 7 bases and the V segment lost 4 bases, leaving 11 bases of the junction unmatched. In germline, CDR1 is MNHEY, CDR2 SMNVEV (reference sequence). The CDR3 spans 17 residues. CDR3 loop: CASSSAAGTGGLNEQFF. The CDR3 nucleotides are TGTGCCAGCAGTTCCGCCGCCGGGACAGGGGGCTTGAATGAGCAGTTCTTC.

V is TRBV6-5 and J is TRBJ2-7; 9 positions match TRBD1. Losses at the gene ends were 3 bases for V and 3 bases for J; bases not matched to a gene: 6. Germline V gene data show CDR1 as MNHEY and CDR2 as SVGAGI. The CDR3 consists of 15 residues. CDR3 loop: CASSYSGTGFYEQYF. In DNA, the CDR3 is TGTGCCAGCAGTTATTCCGGGACAGGGTTCTACGAGCAGTACTTC.

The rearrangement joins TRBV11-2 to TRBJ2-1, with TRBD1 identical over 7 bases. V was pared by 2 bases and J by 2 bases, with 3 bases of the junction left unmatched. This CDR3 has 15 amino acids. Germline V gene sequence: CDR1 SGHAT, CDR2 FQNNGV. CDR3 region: CASSLTGATYNEQFF. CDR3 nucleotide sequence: TGTGCCAGCAGCTTAACAGGGGCGACCTACAATGAGCAGTTCTTC.

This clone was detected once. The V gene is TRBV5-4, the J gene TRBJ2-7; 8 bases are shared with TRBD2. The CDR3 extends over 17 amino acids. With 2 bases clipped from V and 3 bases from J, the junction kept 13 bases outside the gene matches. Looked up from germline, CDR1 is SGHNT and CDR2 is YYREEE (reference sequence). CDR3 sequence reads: CASSFFSAGDPYYEQYF. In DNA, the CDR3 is TGTGCCAGCAGCTTTTTCTCAGCGGGGGACCCGTACTACGAGCAGTACTTC.

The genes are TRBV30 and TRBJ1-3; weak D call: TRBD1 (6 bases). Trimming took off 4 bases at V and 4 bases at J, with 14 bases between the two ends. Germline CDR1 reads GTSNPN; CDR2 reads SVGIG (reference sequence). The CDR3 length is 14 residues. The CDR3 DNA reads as TGTGCCTGGAATGACAGGCTGAGAGGAAACACCATATATTTT. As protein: CAWNDRLRGNTIYF.

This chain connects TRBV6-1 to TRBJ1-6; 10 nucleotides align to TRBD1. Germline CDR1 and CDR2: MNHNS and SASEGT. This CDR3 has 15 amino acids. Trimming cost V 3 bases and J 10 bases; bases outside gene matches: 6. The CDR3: CASSDPGQGDSPLHF. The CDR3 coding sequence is TGTGCCAGCAGTGACCCTGGACAGGGGGACTCACCCCTCCACTTT.

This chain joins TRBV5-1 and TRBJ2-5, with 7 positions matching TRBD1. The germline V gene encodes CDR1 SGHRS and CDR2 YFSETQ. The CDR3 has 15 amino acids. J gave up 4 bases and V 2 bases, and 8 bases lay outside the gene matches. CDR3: CASSLAGTDRETQYF. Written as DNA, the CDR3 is TGCGCCAGCAGCTTAGCCGGGACAGACCGAGAGACCCAGTACTTC.

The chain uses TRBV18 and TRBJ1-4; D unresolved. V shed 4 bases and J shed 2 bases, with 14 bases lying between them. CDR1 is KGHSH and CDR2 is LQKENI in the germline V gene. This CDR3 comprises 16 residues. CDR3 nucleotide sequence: TGTGCCAGCTCACTTCGAGGGCTTGCCACTAATGAAAAACTGTTTTTT. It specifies CASSLRGLATNEKLFF.

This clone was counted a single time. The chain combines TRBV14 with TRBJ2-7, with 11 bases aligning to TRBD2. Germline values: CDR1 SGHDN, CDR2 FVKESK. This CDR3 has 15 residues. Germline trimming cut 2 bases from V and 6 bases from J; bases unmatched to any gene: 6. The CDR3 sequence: CASSQHSGGAVEQYF. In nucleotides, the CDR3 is TGTGCCAGCAGCCAACATAGCGGGGGGGCCGTCGAGCAGTACTTC. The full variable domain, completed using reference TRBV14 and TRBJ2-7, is EAGVTQFPSHSVIEKGQTVTLRCDPISGHDNLYWYRRVMGKEIKFLLHFVKESKQDESGMPNNRFLAERTGGTYSTLKVQPAELEDSGVYFCASSQHSGGAVEQYFGPGTRLTVT.

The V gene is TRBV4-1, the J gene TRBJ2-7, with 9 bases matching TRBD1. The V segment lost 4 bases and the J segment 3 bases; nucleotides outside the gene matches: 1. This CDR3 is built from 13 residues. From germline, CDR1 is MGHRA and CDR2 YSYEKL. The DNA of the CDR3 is TGCGCCAGCAGCCTGACAGGGGGCTACGAGCAGTACTTC. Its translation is CASSLTGGYEQYF.

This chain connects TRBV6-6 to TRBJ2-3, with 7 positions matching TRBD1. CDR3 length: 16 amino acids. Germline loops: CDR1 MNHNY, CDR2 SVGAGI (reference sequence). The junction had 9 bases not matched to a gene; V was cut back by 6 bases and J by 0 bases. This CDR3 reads CASRADRAPSTDTQYF. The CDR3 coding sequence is TGTGCCAGCAGAGCCGACAGGGCCCCTAGCACAGATACGCAGTATTTT.

The CDR3 here is CASSWRSSYEQYF. The CDR3 bases are TGCGCCAGCAGCTGGAGAAGCTCCTACGAGCAGTACTTC. The chain combines TRBV4-1 with TRBJ2-7; D is unresolved. CDR1 is MGHRA, CDR2 YSYEKL, per germline. CDR3 length: 13 residues. The V gene lost 5 bases and the J gene lost 0 bases, with 8 bases spanning the gap.

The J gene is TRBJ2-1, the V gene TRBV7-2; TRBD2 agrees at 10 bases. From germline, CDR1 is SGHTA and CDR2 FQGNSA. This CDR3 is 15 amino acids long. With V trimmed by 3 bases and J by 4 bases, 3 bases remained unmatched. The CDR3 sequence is CASSLGLARYNEQFF. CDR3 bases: TGTGCCAGCAGCTTGGGACTAGCGAGGTACAATGAGCAGTTCTTC.

The chain's CDR3 is CASSLDAQGYGYTF. CDR3 DNA: TGTGCCAGCAGCTTAGATGCCCAGGGTTATGGCTACACCTTC. This chain joins TRBV11-2 and TRBJ1-2, with D perhaps matching TRBD1 (5 bases). Germline V gene sequence: CDR1 SGHAT, CDR2 FQNNGV. Trimming shortened V by 0 bases and J by 5 bases, and 10 bases separated the two germline ends. The CDR3 runs to 14 residues.

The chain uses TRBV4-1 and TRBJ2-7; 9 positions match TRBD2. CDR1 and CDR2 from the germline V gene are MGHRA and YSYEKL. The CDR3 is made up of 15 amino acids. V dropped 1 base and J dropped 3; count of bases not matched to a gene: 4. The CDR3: CASSQVAGVVYEQYF. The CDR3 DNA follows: TGCGCCAGCAGCCAAGTAGCGGGAGTAGTCTACGAGCAGTACTTC.

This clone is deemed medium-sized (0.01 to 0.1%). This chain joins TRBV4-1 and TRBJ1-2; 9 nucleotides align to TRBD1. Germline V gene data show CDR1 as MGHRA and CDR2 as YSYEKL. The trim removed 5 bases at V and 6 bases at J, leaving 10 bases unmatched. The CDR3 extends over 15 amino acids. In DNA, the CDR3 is TGCGCCAGCAGCTTACTTCCGGGACAGGGCCATGGCTACACCTTC. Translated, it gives CASSLLPGQGHGYTF.

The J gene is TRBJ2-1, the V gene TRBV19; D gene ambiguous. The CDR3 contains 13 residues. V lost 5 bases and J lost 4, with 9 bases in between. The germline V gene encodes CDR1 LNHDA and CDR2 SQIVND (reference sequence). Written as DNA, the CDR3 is TGTGCCAGTAGTCCCCACATTTACAATGAGCAGTTCTTC. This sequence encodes CASSPHIYNEQFF.

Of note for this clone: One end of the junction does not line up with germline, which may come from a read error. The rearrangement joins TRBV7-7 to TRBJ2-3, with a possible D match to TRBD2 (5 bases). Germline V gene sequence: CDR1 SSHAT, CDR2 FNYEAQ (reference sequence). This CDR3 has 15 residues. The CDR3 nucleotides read TGTGCTAGCAGCTTAGCGCCGGGTCGCACAGATACGCAGTATTTT. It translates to CASSLAPGRTDTQYF. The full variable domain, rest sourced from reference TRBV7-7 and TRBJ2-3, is GAGVSQSPRYKVTKRGQDVTLRCDPISSHATLYWYQQALGQGPEFLTYFNYEAQPDKSGLPSDRFSAERPEGSISTLTIQRTEQRDSAMYRCASSLAPGRTDTQYFGPGTRLTVL.